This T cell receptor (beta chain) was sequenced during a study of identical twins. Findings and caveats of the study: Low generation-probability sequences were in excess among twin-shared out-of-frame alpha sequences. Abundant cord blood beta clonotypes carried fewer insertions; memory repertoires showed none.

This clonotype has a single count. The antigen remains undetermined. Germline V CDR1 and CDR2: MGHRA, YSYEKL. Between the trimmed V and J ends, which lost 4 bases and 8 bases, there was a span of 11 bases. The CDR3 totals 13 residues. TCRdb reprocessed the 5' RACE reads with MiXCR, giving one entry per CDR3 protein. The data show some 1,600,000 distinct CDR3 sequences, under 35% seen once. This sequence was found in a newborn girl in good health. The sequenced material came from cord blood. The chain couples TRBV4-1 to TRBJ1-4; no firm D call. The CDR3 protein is CASSRTVWEKLFF. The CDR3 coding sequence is TGCGCCAGCAGCCGCACGGTGTGGGAAAAACTGTTTTTT.